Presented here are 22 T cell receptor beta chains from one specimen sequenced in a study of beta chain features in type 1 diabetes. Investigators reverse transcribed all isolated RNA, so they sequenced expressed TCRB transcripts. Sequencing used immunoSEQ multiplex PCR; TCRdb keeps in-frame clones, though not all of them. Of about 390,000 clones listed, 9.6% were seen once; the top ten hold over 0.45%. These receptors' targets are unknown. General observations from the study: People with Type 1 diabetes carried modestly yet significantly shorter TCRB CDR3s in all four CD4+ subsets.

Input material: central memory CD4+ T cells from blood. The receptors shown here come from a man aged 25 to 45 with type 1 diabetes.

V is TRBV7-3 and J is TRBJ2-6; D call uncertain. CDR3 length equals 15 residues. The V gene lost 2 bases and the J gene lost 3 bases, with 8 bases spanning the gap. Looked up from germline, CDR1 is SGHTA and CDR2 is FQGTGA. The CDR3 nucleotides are TGTGCCAGCAGCTTAGCTTACGGTGGGGCCAACGTCCTGACTTTC. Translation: CASSLAYGGANVLTF.

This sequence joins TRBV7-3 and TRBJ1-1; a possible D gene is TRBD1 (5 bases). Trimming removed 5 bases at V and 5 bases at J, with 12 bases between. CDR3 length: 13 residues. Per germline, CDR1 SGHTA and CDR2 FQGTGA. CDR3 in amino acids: CASSVTGETEAFF. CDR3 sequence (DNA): TGTGCCAGCAGCGTTACAGGAGAAACTGAAGCTTTCTTT.

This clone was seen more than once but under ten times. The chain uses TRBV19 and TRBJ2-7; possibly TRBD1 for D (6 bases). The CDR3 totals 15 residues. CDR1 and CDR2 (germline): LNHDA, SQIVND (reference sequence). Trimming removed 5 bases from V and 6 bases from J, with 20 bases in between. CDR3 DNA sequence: TGTGCCAGTAGTTCTCAATGGGGACATATGGGCGAGCAGTACTTC. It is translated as CASSSQWGHMGEQYF.

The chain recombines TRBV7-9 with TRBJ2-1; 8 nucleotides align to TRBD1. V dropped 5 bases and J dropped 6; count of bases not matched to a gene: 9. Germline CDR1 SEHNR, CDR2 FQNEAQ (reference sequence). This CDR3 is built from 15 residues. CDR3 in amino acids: CASSLRSQGANEQFF. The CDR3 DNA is TGTGCCAGCAGCCTAAGATCCCAGGGGGCCAATGAGCAGTTCTTC.

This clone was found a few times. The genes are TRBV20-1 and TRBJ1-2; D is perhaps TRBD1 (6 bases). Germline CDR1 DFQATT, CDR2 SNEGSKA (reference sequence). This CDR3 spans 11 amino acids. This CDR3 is CAGQPPRADTF. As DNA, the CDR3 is TGCGCAGGACAGCCTCCCAGAGCAGACACCTTC.

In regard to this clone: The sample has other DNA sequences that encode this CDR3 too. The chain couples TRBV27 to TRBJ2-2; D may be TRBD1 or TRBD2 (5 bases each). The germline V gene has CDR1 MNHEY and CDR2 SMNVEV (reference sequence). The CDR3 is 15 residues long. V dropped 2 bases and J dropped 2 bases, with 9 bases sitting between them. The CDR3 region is CASSLRGVNTGELFF. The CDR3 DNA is TGTGCCAGCAGTTTAAGAGGGGTTAACACCGGGGAGCTGTTTTTT.

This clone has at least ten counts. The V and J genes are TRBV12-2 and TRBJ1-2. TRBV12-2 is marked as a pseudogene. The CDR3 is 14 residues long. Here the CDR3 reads CASRLEREGYGYTF. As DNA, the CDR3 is TGTGCAAGTCGCTTAGAAAGGGAGGGCTATGGCTACACCTTC.

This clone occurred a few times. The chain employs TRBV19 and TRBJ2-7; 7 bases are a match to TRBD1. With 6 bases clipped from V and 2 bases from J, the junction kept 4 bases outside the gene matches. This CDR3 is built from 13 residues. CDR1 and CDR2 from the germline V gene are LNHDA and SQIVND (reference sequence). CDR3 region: CASSPGQTYEQYF. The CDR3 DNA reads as TGTGCCAGTAGCCCGGGACAGACCTACGAGCAGTACTTC.

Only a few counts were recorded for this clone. CDR3 region: CASSKTEDTQYF. CDR3 in DNA: TGTGCCAGCAGTAAGACGGAAGATACGCAGTATTTT. V and J are TRBV2 and TRBJ2-3, with D unresolved. The V end was cut by 5 bases, the J end by 5 bases, with 8 bases between. This CDR3 has 12 residues. Looked up from germline, CDR1 is SNHLY and CDR2 is FYNNEI.

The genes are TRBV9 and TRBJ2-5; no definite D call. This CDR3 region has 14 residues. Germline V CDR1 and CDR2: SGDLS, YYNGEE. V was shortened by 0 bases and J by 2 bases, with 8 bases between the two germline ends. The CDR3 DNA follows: TGTGCCAGCAGCGTAGCTCCCCAGCAAGAGACCCAGTACTTC. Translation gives CASSVAPQQETQYF.

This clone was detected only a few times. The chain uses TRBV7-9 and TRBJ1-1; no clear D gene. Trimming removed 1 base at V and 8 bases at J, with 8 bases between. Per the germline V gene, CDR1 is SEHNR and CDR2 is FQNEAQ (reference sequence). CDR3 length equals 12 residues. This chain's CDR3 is CASSLVGNEAFF. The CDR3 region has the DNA TGTGCCAGCAGCTTAGTGGGCAACGAAGCTTTCTTT.

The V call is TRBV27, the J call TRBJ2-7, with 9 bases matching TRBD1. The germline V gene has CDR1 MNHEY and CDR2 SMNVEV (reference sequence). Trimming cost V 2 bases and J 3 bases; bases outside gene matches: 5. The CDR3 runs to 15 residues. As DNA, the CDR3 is TGTGCCAGCAGTTTAACCAGGACAGGGGACTACGAGCAGTACTTC. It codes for CASSLTRTGDYEQYF.

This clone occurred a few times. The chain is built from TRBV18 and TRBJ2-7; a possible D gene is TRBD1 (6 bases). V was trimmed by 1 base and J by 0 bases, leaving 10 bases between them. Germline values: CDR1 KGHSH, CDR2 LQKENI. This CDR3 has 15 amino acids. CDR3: CASSPRAQGSYEQYF. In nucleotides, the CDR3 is TGTGCCAGCTCACCACGCGCACAGGGCTCCTACGAGCAGTACTTC.

The CDR3 here is CASSLGSHGGDYNEQFF. For the CDR3, the DNA is TGTGCCAGCAGTTTAGGGAGTCACGGGGGGGACTACAATGAGCAGTTCTTC. The chain combines TRBV28 with TRBJ2-1, with 8 bases that match TRBD2. The germline CDR1 and CDR2 sequences are MDHEN and SYDVKM. J was trimmed by 3 bases and V by 2 bases; bases with no gene match: 9. The CDR3 is 17 amino acids.

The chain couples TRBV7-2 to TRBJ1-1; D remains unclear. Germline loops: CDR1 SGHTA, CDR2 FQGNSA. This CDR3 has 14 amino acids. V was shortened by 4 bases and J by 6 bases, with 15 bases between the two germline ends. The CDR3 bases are TGTGCCAGCAGCTCGGTGTTTATGGTGGCTGAAGCTTTCTTT. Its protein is CASSSVFMVAEAFF. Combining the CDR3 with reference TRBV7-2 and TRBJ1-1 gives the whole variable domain GAGVSQSPSNKVTEKGKDVELRCDPISGHTALYWYRQSLGQGLEFLIYFQGNSAPDKSGLPSDRFSAERTGGSVSTLTIQRTQQEDSAVYLCASSSVFMVAEAFFGQGTRLTVV.

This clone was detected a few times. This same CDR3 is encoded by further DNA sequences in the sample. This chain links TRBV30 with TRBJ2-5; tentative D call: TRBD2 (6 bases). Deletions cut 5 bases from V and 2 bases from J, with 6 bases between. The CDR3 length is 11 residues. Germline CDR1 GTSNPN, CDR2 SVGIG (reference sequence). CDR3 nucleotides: TGTGCCTGGGGACTACAAGAGACCCAGTACTTC. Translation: CAWGLQETQYF.

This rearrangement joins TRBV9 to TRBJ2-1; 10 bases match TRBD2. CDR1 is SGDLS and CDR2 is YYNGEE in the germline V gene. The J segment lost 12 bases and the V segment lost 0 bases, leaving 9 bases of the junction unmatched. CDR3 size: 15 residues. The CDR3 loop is CASSVAQREGLRQFF. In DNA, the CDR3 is TGTGCCAGCAGCGTAGCTCAGCGGGAGGGTCTACGGCAGTTCTTC.

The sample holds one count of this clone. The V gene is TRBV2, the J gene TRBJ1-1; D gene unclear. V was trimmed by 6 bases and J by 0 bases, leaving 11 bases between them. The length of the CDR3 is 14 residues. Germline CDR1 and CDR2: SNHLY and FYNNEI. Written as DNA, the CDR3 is TGTGCCAGCAGCTCTCAGGTTGTGAACACTGAAGCTTTCTTT. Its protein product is CASSSQVVNTEAFF.

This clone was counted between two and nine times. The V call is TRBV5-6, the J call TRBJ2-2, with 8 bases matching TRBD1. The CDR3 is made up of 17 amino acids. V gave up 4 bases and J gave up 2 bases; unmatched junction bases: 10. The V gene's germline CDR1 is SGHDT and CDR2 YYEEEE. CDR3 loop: CASSRAGGGLNTGELFF. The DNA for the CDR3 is TGTGCCAGCAGCCGAGCAGGGGGCGGCTTAAACACCGGGGAGCTGTTTTTT.

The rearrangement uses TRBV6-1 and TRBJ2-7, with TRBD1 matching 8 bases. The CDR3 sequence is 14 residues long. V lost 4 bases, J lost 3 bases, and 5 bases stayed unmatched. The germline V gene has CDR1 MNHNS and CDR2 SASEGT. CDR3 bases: TGTGCCAGCAGTGCCCGCGACAGGGGCTACGAGCAGTACTTC. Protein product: CASSARDRGYEQYF.

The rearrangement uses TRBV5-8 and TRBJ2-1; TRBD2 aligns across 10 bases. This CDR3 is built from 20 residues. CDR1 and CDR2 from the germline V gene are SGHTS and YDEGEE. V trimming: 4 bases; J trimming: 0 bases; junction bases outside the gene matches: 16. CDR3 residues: CASSVSVTSGSSSSYNEQFF. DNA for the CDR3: TGTGCCAGCAGCGTTTCGGTGACTAGCGGGTCGTCGAGCTCCTACAATGAGCAGTTCTTC.

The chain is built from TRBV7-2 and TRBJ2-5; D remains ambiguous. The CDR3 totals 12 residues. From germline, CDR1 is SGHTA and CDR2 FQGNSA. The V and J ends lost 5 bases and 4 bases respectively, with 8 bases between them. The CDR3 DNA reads TGTGCCAGCAGCCGGGTGGGAGAGACCCAGTACTTC. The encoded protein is CASSRVGETQYF.